This T cell receptor beta chain was captured in a study of blood T cell repertoires in COVID-19. The authors' processing: Reference gene primer amplification gave estimated nucleated cell counts. Profiled with immunoSEQ multiplex PCR; TCRdb holds only in-frame clones, not every one. The V and J calls and clone size were taken over from that table, and D and trimming were inferred from the DNA. The sample carries roughly 86,000 clones, roughly four fifths recorded once. V lost 2 bases to trimming and J lost 11 bases, with 10 bases between them. Germline-derived CDR1 and CDR2 are KGHSH and LQKENI. The CDR3 is 13 residues long.

The chain couples TRBV18 to TRBJ1-6; no clear D. The sequenced sample was peripheral blood. The sequence came from a human donor in a cohort sampled during active COVID-19. CDR3 residues: CASSPTASTPLHF. The CDR3 bases are TGTGCCAGCTCACCAACAGCCAGCACACCCCTCCACTTT.